The 9 T cell receptor beta chains listed next were all sequenced from one sample in a study of TIL therapy for anti-PD-1-resistant metastatic lung cancer (dated by TCRdb to the early 2020s). Using bias-controlled multiplex PCR with the immunoSEQ v3 hsTCRB kit, the TCR beta CDR3 regions were amplified from genomic DNA. TCRdb took this table from immuneACCESS and kept in-frame rearrangements with V and J called. Such tables lack part of the clones; where checked against another copy, unresolved V genes explain under half of the gap, and the rest is unexplained. The sample includes tens of thousands of clones, with 80% to 90% observed a single time. The ten largest clones take up approximately 5% of the sample. Taken with the paper, the label for time point translates to: pre-treatment sample, taken before nivolumab and TIL therapy. Source: blood, taken at baseline. The receptors shown here come from a person between 25 and 80 years old with non-small cell lung cancer.

The rearrangement links TRBV7-9 to TRBJ2-1, with 13 bases aligning to TRBD2. The CDR3 runs to 14 residues. V lost 5 bases and J lost 10; bases outside the gene matches: 5. CDR1 and CDR2 from the germline V gene are SEHNR and FQNEAQ (reference sequence). The CDR3 is CASSARTSGGEQFF. The CDR3 nucleotides read TGTGCCAGCAGCGCCCGGACTAGCGGGGGCGAGCAGTTCTTC.

The V call is TRBV5-3, the J call TRBJ2-1, with 11 bases identical to TRBD2. TRBV5-3 is identified as an open reading frame with a role that is uncertain. The CDR3 totals 15 residues. The V gene end was trimmed by 0 bases and the J gene end by 8 bases; junction bases not matched to a gene: 4. CDR3 DNA: TGTGCCAGAAGCTTGGGACTAGCGGGACGGTATGAGCAGTTCTTC. This codes for CARSLGLAGRYEQFF.

This clone was detected only once. For the CDR3, the DNA is TGCGCCAGCAGCCAGAGAAGGGACAGGGCCCAAAGAATATCGGGAGGGCCGGGCGAGCAGTTCTTC. Its translation is CASSQRRDRAQRISGGPGEQFF. The rearrangement links TRBV4-1 to TRBJ2-1; the D gene is possibly TRBD1 (9 bases). Trimming pared 3 bases from V and 10 bases from J, leaving 40 bases between. Looked up from germline, CDR1 is MGHRA and CDR2 is YSYEKL. This CDR3 contains 22 residues.

As to this clone: Likely a read error: the CDR3 ends without its conserved phenylalanine or tryptophan. J is TRBJ1-1 and V is TRBV7-2; tentative D call: TRBD1 (5 bases). The CDR3 consists of 13 residues. CDR1 SGHTA and CDR2 FQGNSA come from the germline V gene. Between the trimmed V and J ends, which lost 9 bases and 2 bases, there was a span of 13 bases. The CDR3 loop is CASGGRANTEAFL. The CDR3 DNA reads TGTGCCAGTGGGGGTAGGGCCAACACTGAAGCTTTCCTT.

CDR3 sequence reads: CASSEGTYYQGWQYF. In DNA, the CDR3 is TGTGCCAGCAGTGAAGGGACTTACTATCAGGGTTGGCAGTACTTC. The chain carries TRBV2 and TRBJ2-7, with D perhaps matching TRBD1 or TRBD2 (5 bases each). CDR3 length: 15 residues. Trimming took 1 base from V and 9 from J, leaving 19 bases between them. The germline gives CDR1 SNHLY, CDR2 FYNNEI.

V and J are TRBV6-5 and TRBJ1-5; D possibly corresponds to TRBD1 (5 bases). This CDR3 region has 14 residues. Germline CDR1 MNHEY, CDR2 SVGAGI. The ends were cut back, 6 bases at V and 3 bases at J, with 12 bases in the middle. The CDR3: CASSQGQSNQPQHF. CDR3 nucleotide sequence: TGTGCCAGCAGCCAAGGACAATCCAATCAGCCCCAGCATTTT.

This chain links TRBV7-3 with TRBJ1-2; 7 bases are a match to TRBD1. Germline-derived CDR1 and CDR2 are SGHTA and FQGTGA. V trimming: 5 bases; J trimming: 3 bases; junction bases outside the gene matches: 9. This CDR3 region has 15 residues. In DNA, the CDR3 is TGTGCCAGCAGCCCCGGGACAGCCAGTCACTATGGCTACACCTTC. This encodes CASSPGTASHYGYTF. Full variable domain (remainder filled in from reference TRBV7-3 and TRBJ1-2): GAGVSQTPSNKVTEKGKYVELRCDPISGHTALYWYRQSLGQGPEFLIYFQGTGAADDSGLPNDRFFAVRPEGSVSTLKIQRTERGDSAVYLCASSPGTASHYGYTFGSGTRLTVV.

V usage is TRBV2 and J usage is TRBJ2-6; either TRBD1 or TRBD2 may fit D (6 bases each). This CDR3 comprises 16 residues. Trimming cost V 3 bases and J 2 bases, with 11 bases left between them. Germline CDR1 is SNHLY and CDR2 is FYNNEI. CDR3 sequence reads: CASSEWGAAGANVLTF. The CDR3 DNA follows: TGTGCCAGCAGTGAGTGGGGGGCGGCTGGGGCCAACGTCCTGACTTTC. The variable domain in full, completed from reference TRBV2 and TRBJ2-6, reads EPEVTQTPSHQVTQMGQEVILRCVPISNHLYFYWYRQILGQKVEFLVSFYNNEISEKSEIFDDQFSVERPDGSNFTLKIRSTKLEDSAMYFCASSEWGAAGANVLTFGAGSRLTVL.

V is TRBV28 and J is TRBJ2-1; 8 bases line up with TRBD2. The CDR3 loop spans 17 amino acids. V shed 8 bases and J 1 base; nucleotides not matched to a gene: 13. In germline, CDR1 is MDHEN, CDR2 SYDVKM. The CDR3 DNA follows: TGTGCCAGCCGTGATAGCGGGGTGGTTCGGTCCTACAATGAGCAGTTCTTC. Translation: CASRDSGVVRSYNEQFF.